This TCR beta chain is drawn from a study of PD-1 blockade in mismatch repair-deficient tumors (TCRdb year 2017). Context from the whole study: Between September 2013 and September 2016, the trial enrolled around 91 consecutive patients with more than 10 mismatch repair-deficient cancer types, every one of whom had been previously treated and was progressing. Tumor-associated T cell clones in the peripheral blood of patients responding to PD-1 blockade were tracked using deep sequencing of TCR CDR3 regions.

Library method: the immunoSEQ multiplex PCR assay. TCRdb took over this immuneACCESS table, retaining in-frame rearrangements with V and J assigned. Such tables are incomplete; in checked studies, under half of the missing clones stem from an unresolved V gene, and the remainder is unexplained. The sample contains about 67,000 clones, roughly 80% of them found a single time. Roughly 5% of the sample comes from the top ten. For every enrolled patient, mismatch repair deficiency was confirmed by either polymerase chain reaction or immunohistochemistry. A few patients who responded to pembrolizumab therapy underwent TCR sequencing. The phase II trial prospectively evaluated PD-1 blockade with pembrolizumab in advanced mismatch repair-deficient cancers, independent of tissue of origin. Serial peripheral blood T cell samples were collected before and at multiple times after starting PD-1 blockade. Blood sampling time points were reported as weeks after the first dose of pembrolizumab.

Including cysteine and phenylalanine, the CDR3 has 18 amino acids. Only CDR3 DNA remains: 54 bases, in frame from the first base. Reading the germline V gene gives CDR1 SGHRS and CDR2 YFSETQ. V is clipped by 0 bases and J by 4 bases, and the sequence between their germline boundaries is 19 bases long. The paper as a whole reports these results and caveats: Rapid expansion after pembrolizumab followed by contraction, generally before radiologic responses, was shown by tumor-resident clones, which were often undetectable in blood before treatment.

Worth noting for this clone: Its target antigen remains unknown. Base qualities are not recorded, but no much larger clone differs from it by a single base.

This chain is built from TRBV5-1 and TRBJ2-2; TRBD2 might be the D gene, on 6 matching bases. This specimen was peripheral blood, taken 2 weeks after starting pembrolizumab. This TCR derives from an adult with mismatch repair-deficient cancer. CDR3 region: CASSLGGGTAVITGELFF. The DNA sequence reads TGCGCCAGCAGCTTGGGGGGCGGGACGGCCGTAATCACCGGGGAGCTGTTTTTT.